One sample yielded the 14 T cell receptor beta chains listed below, sequenced in a study of Graves' ophthalmopathy and Graves' hyperthyroidism. Amplified TCR beta CDR3 regions were obtained using RNA transcripts as template. RT-PCR in the first round used HTBI primers; a second-round multiplex PCR followed. TCRdb analysed the multiplex PCR reads with MiXCR anew, one entry per CDR3 protein. The repertoire holds almost 750,000 distinct CDR3 sequences, with about 44% as singletons. Sequenced material: peripheral blood. The receptor set was obtained from an adult man with Graves' ophthalmopathy.

This clonotype appeared a few times. The V gene is TRBV2, the J gene TRBJ2-7; D not resolved. V was shortened by 5 bases and J by 0 bases, with 8 bases between the two germline ends. The germline gives CDR1 SNHLY, CDR2 FYNNEI. The CDR3 runs 13 residues. The CDR3: CASSSDLSYEQYF. CDR3 in DNA: TGTGCCAGCAGTAGCGACCTCTCCTACGAGCAGTACTTC. Full variable domain (missing parts from reference TRBV2 and TRBJ2-7): EPEVTQTPSHQVTQMGQEVILRCVPISNHLYFYWYRQILGQKVEFLVSFYNNEISEKSEIFDDQFSVERPDGSNFTLKIRSTKLEDSAMYFCASSSDLSYEQYFGPGTRLTVT.

This chain links TRBV9 with TRBJ1-2, with a weak D call TRBD1 (5 bases). In germline, CDR1 is SGDLS, CDR2 YYNGEE. The CDR3 has 15 residues. The V and J ends lost 0 bases and 3 bases respectively, with 12 bases between them. Written as DNA, the CDR3 is TGTGCCAGCAGCGTAGGGGACCTTAGGGACTATGGCTACACCTTC. It is translated as CASSVGDLRDYGYTF.

With respect to this clonotype: A read error may account for a junction end that differs from germline. The chain combines TRBV29-1 with TRBJ1-3, with D tentatively TRBD1 (6 bases). Germline V gives CDR1 SQVTM, CDR2 ANQGSEA. This CDR3 spans 18 amino acids. The CDR3 sequence: CSAEPPGPKGVVGSTIYF. CDR3 sequence (DNA): TGCAGCGCGGAACCACCCGGGCCCAAGGGGGTCGTTGGAAGCACCATATATTTT. Combining the CDR3 with reference TRBV29-1 and TRBJ1-3 gives the whole variable domain SAVISQKPSRDICQRGTSLTIQCQVDSQVTMMFWYRQQPGQSLTLIATANQGSEATYESGFVIDKFPISRPNLTFSTLTVSNMSPEDSSIYLCSAEPPGPKGVVGSTIYFGEGSWLTVV.

This clonotype was counted many times. The genes are TRBV20-1 and TRBJ2-7; weak D call: TRBD1 (6 bases). The germline gives CDR1 DFQATT, CDR2 SNEGSKA (reference sequence). This CDR3 contains 13 residues. V was clipped by 3 bases and J by 2 bases, with 11 bases between them. This CDR3 reads CSASVAGAYEQYF. DNA for the CDR3: TGCAGTGCTAGCGTAGCAGGGGCCTACGAGCAGTACTTC.

This chain uses TRBV20-1 with TRBJ1-4; weak D call: TRBD1 (6 bases). Per germline, CDR1 DFQATT and CDR2 SNEGSKA (reference sequence). The CDR3 is 16 residues long. V was shortened by 3 bases and J by 1 base, with 15 bases between the two germline ends. The CDR3 nucleotides read TGCAGTGCTAGGGAAGGACAGCTCATAACTAATGAAAAACTGTTTTTT. Translating it yields CSAREGQLITNEKLFF.

This clonotype was counted a few times. The chain combines TRBV15 with TRBJ2-3, with 10 bases that match TRBD1. The ends lost 6 bases at V and 2 bases at J; junction bases unmatched: 5. The CDR3 contains 15 residues. Germline CDR1 and CDR2: LNHNV and YYDKDF (reference sequence). The CDR3 spells CATSEGQGLTDTQYF. The CDR3 DNA reads as TGTGCCACCAGTGAGGGACAGGGGCTCACAGATACGCAGTATTTT. The complete variable domain, with remaining parts taken from reference TRBV15 and TRBJ2-3, reads DAMVIQNPRYQVTQFGKPVTLSCSQTLNHNVMYWYQQKSSQAPKLLFHYYDKDFNNEADTPDNFQSRRPNTSFCFLDIRSPGLGDTAMYLCATSEGQGLTDTQYFGPGTRLTVL.

This clonotype was observed a handful of times. V is TRBV28 and J is TRBJ1-1; no clear D gene. This CDR3 is 13 amino acids long. With 3 bases removed from V and 0 bases from J, the gap between germline ends came to 5 bases. Germline lookup yields CDR1 MDHEN and CDR2 SYDVKM. CDR3 loop: CASSFVMNTEAFF. The CDR3 nucleotides read TGTGCCAGCAGTTTCGTCATGAACACTGAAGCTTTCTTT.

The J gene is TRBJ2-5, the V gene TRBV28, with a tentative D call TRBD1 (5 bases). The length of the CDR3 is 14 residues. In germline, CDR1 is MDHEN, CDR2 SYDVKM. Trimming shortened V by 2 bases and J by 5 bases, and 12 bases separated the two germline ends. CDR3 sequence: CASSLAGPGETQYF. The CDR3 nucleotides read TGTGCCAGCAGTTTAGCCGGCCCAGGGGAGACCCAGTACTTC.

Note on this clonotype: One end of the junction is discordant with germline, which a read error may explain. The chain combines TRBV9 with TRBJ1-6; no reliable D call. The CDR3 runs to 15 residues. From germline, CDR1 is SGDLS and CDR2 YYNGEE. CDR3: CAWSPAVASNSPLLF. The CDR3 nucleotides read TGTGCCTGGAGCCCGGCAGTAGCCTCTAATTCACCCCTCCTCTTT.

A note on this clonotype: A single base separates this from a much larger clone, so it may be a read error. The chain joins TRBV7-9 to TRBJ2-7; possibly TRBD1 for D (5 bases). Trimming removed 6 bases from V and 9 bases from J, with 18 bases in between. The CDR3 is 13 residues long. The germline CDR1 and CDR2 sequences are SEHNR and FQNEAQ (reference sequence). The CDR3, as DNA: TGTGCCAGCAGGGGTAGGGGAACGAGTGGGCAGTACTTC. This codes for CASRGRGTSGQYF.

This clonotype was recorded at least ten times. The rearrangement links TRBV24-1 to TRBJ2-2; D gene ambiguous. Looked up from germline, CDR1 is KGHDR and CDR2 is SFDVKD. This CDR3 spans 13 amino acids. V dropped 10 bases and J dropped 1 base, with 9 bases sitting between them. In DNA, the CDR3 is TGTGCCACAAGGGCCGAGAACACCGGGGAGCTGTTTTTT. The encoded protein is CATRAENTGELFF.

This clonotype has at least ten counts. The chain links TRBV7-6 to TRBJ2-7; D is perhaps TRBD2 (6 bases). Trimming stripped 5 bases from V and 6 bases from J, with 14 bases between. CDR1 is SGHVS, CDR2 FNYEAQ, per germline. This CDR3 region has 13 residues. CDR3 amino acids: CASSASRGGEQYF. CDR3 bases: TGTGCCAGCAGCGCAAGCCGGGGAGGCGAGCAGTACTTC.

The V call is TRBV7-9, the J call TRBJ2-6; 10 nucleotides match TRBD2. Germline-derived CDR1 and CDR2 are SEHNR and FQNEAQ (reference sequence). This CDR3 region has 17 residues. V lost 5 bases to trimming and J lost 2 bases; unmatched junction nucleotides: 6. The CDR3 nucleotides read TGTGCCAGCAGCCAAAGCGGGAGGGCCACTGGGGCCAACGTCCTGACTTTC. This codes for CASSQSGRATGANVLTF.

V gene TRBV6-5 combines with J gene TRBJ2-5; D ambiguous. V gave up 5 bases and J gave up 2 bases, with 15 bases separating them. CDR1 and CDR2 from the germline V gene are MNHEY and SVGAGI. This CDR3 comprises 15 residues. CDR3 bases: TGTGCCAGCAGTCGTCAATCAGTGACACAAGAGACCCAGTACTTC. It translates to CASSRQSVTQETQYF.